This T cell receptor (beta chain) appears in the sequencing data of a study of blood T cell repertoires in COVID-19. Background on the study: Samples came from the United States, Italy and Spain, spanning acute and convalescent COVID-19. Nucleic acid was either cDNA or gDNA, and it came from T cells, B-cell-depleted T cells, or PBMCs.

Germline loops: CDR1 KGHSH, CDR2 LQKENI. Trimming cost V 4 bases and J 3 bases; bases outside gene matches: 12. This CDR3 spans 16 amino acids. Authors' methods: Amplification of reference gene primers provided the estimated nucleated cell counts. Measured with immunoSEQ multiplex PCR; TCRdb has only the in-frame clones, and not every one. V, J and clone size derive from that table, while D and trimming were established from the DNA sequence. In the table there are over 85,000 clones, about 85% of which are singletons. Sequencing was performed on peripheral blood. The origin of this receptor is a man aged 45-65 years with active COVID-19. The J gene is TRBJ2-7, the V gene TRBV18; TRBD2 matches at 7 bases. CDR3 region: CASSLNRDYTNYEQYF. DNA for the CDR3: TGTGCCAGCTCACTAAACCGGGACTACACAAACTACGAGCAGTACTTC. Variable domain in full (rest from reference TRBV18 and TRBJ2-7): NAGVMQNPRHLVRRRGQEARLRCSPMKGHSHVYWYRQLPEEGLKFMVYLQKENIIDESGMPKERFSAEFPKEGPSILRIQQVVRGDSAAYFCASSLNRDYTNYEQYFGPGTRLTVT.